The 26 T cell receptor beta chains in this list originate from one sample, sequenced in a study of shared clonotypes between healthy human individuals. Data came from immunoSEQ multiplex PCR; TCRdb stores just in-frame clones and leaves some out. The table shows 1,500,000 or so clones, with around 95% occurring only once. Material: naive CD4+ T cells sorted from blood. Stated subset: CD45RA+ positively selected. The receptor set was obtained from a young man in good health.

The V call is TRBV6-1, the J call TRBJ1-3, with D hard to call. The germline gives CDR1 MNHNS, CDR2 SASEGT. V gave up 6 bases and J gave up 9 bases, with 12 bases separating them. CDR3 size: 12 residues. CDR3 sequence: CASRGIPITIYF. The CDR3 coding sequence is TGTGCCAGCAGGGGGATCCCGATCACCATATATTTT.

The V and J genes are TRBV2 and TRBJ2-5, with TRBD1 identical over 7 bases. With V trimmed by 6 bases and J by 5 bases, 12 bases remained unmatched. The CDR3 runs 15 residues. Germline loops: CDR1 SNHLY, CDR2 FYNNEI. As DNA, the CDR3 is TGTGCCAGCAGGAGGGAGACAGGGATCGGGGAGACCCAGTACTTC. Its translation: CASRRETGIGETQYF.

The CDR3: CASSSGAGTSDYEQYF. In DNA, the CDR3 is TGTGCCAGCAGCTCTGGCGCCGGGACTAGCGACTACGAGCAGTACTTC. The chain has TRBV5-4 and TRBJ2-7; 10 bases line up with TRBD2. The trim removed 3 bases at V and 3 bases at J, leaving 9 bases unmatched. This CDR3 is built from 16 residues. The V gene's germline CDR1 is SGHNT and CDR2 YYREEE (reference sequence).

The genes are TRBV4-1 and TRBJ1-3; 7 nucleotides agree with TRBD1. In germline, CDR1 is MGHRA, CDR2 YSYEKL. The CDR3 has 17 residues. V shed 1 base and J 0 bases; nucleotides not matched to a gene: 6. DNA of the CDR3: TGCGCCAGCAGCCAAGCCGTGACAGGGCTCTCTGGAAACACCATATATTTT. The encoded protein is CASSQAVTGLSGNTIYF.

This chain joins TRBV15 and TRBJ2-7; TRBD2 aligns across 14 bases. Germline loops: CDR1 LNHNV, CDR2 YYDKDF (reference sequence). V shed 3 bases and J 7 bases; nucleotides not matched to a gene: 23. The CDR3 is 21 amino acids. The chain's CDR3 is CATSSRGPRLAGGRIAWEQYF. The DNA of the CDR3 is TGTGCCACCAGCAGCCGGGGACCGCGACTAGCGGGAGGGCGGATTGCGTGGGAGCAGTACTTC.

As concerns this clone: Additional DNA sequences in this sample encode the identical CDR3. The chain combines TRBV5-4 with TRBJ2-1; D ambiguous. The CDR3 is made up of 13 amino acids. The V gene lost 0 bases and the J gene lost 6 bases, with 7 bases spanning the gap. CDR1 and CDR2 (germline): SGHNT, YYREEE (reference sequence). CDR3 in DNA: TGTGCCAGCAGCTTGGCTCTGAGCAATGAGCAGTTCTTC. It is translated as CASSLALSNEQFF.

This clone has just one count. The chain carries TRBV5-5 and TRBJ2-5; 8 bases are shared with TRBD1. Per germline, CDR1 SGHKS and CDR2 YYEKEE (reference sequence). The CDR3 loop spans 15 amino acids. The V segment lost 2 bases and the J segment 2 bases; nucleotides outside the gene matches: 5. CDR3 protein: CASSLTTGGQETQYF. CDR3 sequence (DNA): TGTGCCAGCAGCTTAACAACAGGGGGACAAGAGACCCAGTACTTC.

V usage is TRBV5-1 and J usage is TRBJ2-7; TRBD2 matches 11 bases. Losses at the gene ends were 3 bases for V and 3 bases for J; bases not matched to a gene: 8. The CDR3 spans 16 residues. Germline lookup yields CDR1 SGHRS and CDR2 YFSETQ. The CDR3 reads CASSSFPGTSGYEQYF. The DNA of the CDR3 is TGCGCCAGCAGCTCATTCCCCGGGACTAGCGGCTACGAGCAGTACTTC.

The gene calls are TRBV6-5 and TRBJ2-7; D might be TRBD2 (6 bases). V lost 10 bases to trimming and J lost 3 bases, with 10 bases between them. Germline loops: CDR1 MNHEY, CDR2 SVGAGI. CDR3 length: 11 residues. This CDR3 is CAKGLIYEQYF. CDR3 nucleotides: TGTGCCAAGGGACTGATCTACGAGCAGTACTTC.

The chain carries TRBV7-9 and TRBJ2-7; 7 nucleotides match TRBD2. The CDR3 contains 19 residues. CDR1 and CDR2 from the germline V gene are SEHNR and FQNEAQ (reference sequence). Unmatched junction bases numbered 22, after V lost 5 bases and J lost 3 bases. The CDR3 is CASSAPRIAGDGEFYEQYF. CDR3 DNA: TGTGCCAGCAGCGCCCCTCGAATAGCGGGCGATGGTGAGTTCTACGAGCAGTACTTC.

The chain carries TRBV5-1 and TRBJ2-1, with TRBD2 matching 14 bases. Germline V gene sequence: CDR1 SGHRS, CDR2 YFSETQ. Trimming took 0 bases from V and 8 from J; bases not matched to a gene: 7. The length of the CDR3 is 17 residues. CDR3 sequence (DNA): TGCGCCAGCAGCTTGGAGACTAGCGGGAGGGCCAACCATGAGCAGTTCTTC. Protein product: CASSLETSGRANHEQFF.

This clone was detected once. J is TRBJ2-5 and V is TRBV5-1; D is undetermined. The germline V gene has CDR1 SGHRS and CDR2 YFSETQ. Trimming shortened V by 1 base and J by 4 bases, and 11 bases separated the two germline ends. CDR3 length: 14 amino acids. The CDR3 nucleotides read TGCGCCAGCAGCTTGTTCCGCGTCGGAGAGACCCAGTACTTC. As protein: CASSLFRVGETQYF. The whole variable domain, filled in from reference TRBV5-1 and TRBJ2-5, reads KAGVTQTPRYLIKTRGQQVTLSCSPISGHRSVSWYQQTPGQGLQFLFEYFSETQRNKGNFPGRFSGRQFSNSRSEMNVSTLELGDSALYLCASSLFRVGETQYFGPGTRLLVL.

The genes are TRBV30 and TRBJ2-7, with no clear D. Germline values: CDR1 GTSNPN, CDR2 SVGIG (reference sequence). The CDR3 is made up of 17 amino acids. Trimming left V 0 bases short and J 5 bases short, with 23 bases between. The CDR3 is CAWSVAVRTQWVHEQYF. CDR3 sequence (DNA): TGTGCCTGGAGTGTCGCCGTTAGGACCCAGTGGGTCCACGAGCAGTACTTC.

This clone has just a few counts. This chain links TRBV2 with TRBJ1-1; 8 bases are a match to TRBD1. The germline V gene encodes CDR1 SNHLY and CDR2 FYNNEI. This CDR3 has 13 amino acids. Losses at the gene ends were 3 bases for V and 11 bases for J; bases not matched to a gene: 8. The chain's CDR3 is CASSEQGARRAFF. CDR3 DNA: TGTGCCAGCAGTGAGCAGGGGGCGAGGAGGGCTTTCTTT.

CDR3 residues: CASNISGRGAEQYF. The CDR3 DNA reads TGTGCCAGCAATATTAGCGGGAGGGGGGCCGAGCAGTACTTC. The rearrangement joins TRBV28 to TRBJ2-7; 11 bases are a match to TRBD2. Germline values: CDR1 MDHEN, CDR2 SYDVKM. Unmatched junction bases numbered 8, after V lost 7 bases and J lost 6 bases. This CDR3 region has 14 residues.

This sequence joins TRBV7-2 and TRBJ2-7; a weak D match, TRBD1 (6 bases). This CDR3 region has 16 residues. The germline gives CDR1 SGHTA, CDR2 FQGNSA. Deletions cut 2 bases from V and 0 bases from J, with 14 bases between. Here the CDR3 reads CASSLFHRASSYEQYF. Here the CDR3 DNA reads TGTGCCAGCAGCTTATTCCACAGGGCGAGCTCCTACGAGCAGTACTTC. Full variable domain (remainder filled in from reference TRBV7-2 and TRBJ2-7): GAGVSQSPSNKVTEKGKDVELRCDPISGHTALYWYRQSLGQGLEFLIYFQGNSAPDKSGLPSDRFSAERTGGSVSTLTIQRTQQEDSAVYLCASSLFHRASSYEQYFGPGTRLTVT.

V gene TRBV11-2 combines with J gene TRBJ2-3, with D possibly TRBD2 on 6 matching bases. Trimming stripped 8 bases from V and 5 bases from J, with 17 bases between. Germline-derived CDR1 and CDR2 are SGHAT and FQNNGV. This CDR3 region has 14 residues. CDR3 DNA sequence: TGTGCCAGCGGGGGGATTACAGCTAAAGATACGCAGTATTTT. It is translated as CASGGITAKDTQYF.

This sequence joins TRBV19 and TRBJ2-1; no clear D. CDR1 and CDR2 (germline): LNHDA, SQIVND (reference sequence). The CDR3 contains 15 residues. The V gene lost 3 bases and the J gene lost 8 bases, with 17 bases spanning the gap. CDR3 region: CASSMGNGAWDEQFF. The DNA of the CDR3 is TGTGCCAGTAGTATGGGGAACGGCGCTTGGGATGAGCAGTTCTTC.

The rearrangement uses TRBV7-8 and TRBJ1-5, with D perhaps TRBD1 (6 bases). The germline V and J ends were trimmed by 6 bases and 7 bases, with 19 bases remaining between them. This CDR3 comprises 15 residues. Germline V gene data show CDR1 as SGHVS and CDR2 as FQNEAQ. The DNA of the CDR3 is TGTGCCAGCAGTCCTCCGGGGGCCATAGGGCAGCCCCAGCATTTT. It specifies CASSPPGAIGQPQHF.

The chain is built from TRBV21-1 and TRBJ1-5. TRBV21-1 constitutes a pseudogene. The CDR3 covers 17 residues. The DNA of the CDR3 is TGTGCCAGCAGTACCTACAGGAGCGCGCGGGGCAATCAGCCCCAGCATTTT. It codes for CASSTYRSARGNQPQHF.

The chain employs TRBV5-1 and TRBJ2-3; 9 bases align to TRBD2. Trimming at V came to 5 bases and at J to 3 bases, leaving 4 bases not matched to a gene. Germline V CDR1 and CDR2: SGHRS, YFSETQ. The CDR3 runs 14 residues. The CDR3 bases are TGCGCCAGCAGGCCAGCGGGAGGTACAGATACGCAGTATTTT. Translated, it gives CASRPAGGTDTQYF. Looking up the rest from reference TRBV5-1 and TRBJ2-3 gives the full variable domain: KAGVTQTPRYLIKTRGQQVTLSCSPISGHRSVSWYQQTPGQGLQFLFEYFSETQRNKGNFPGRFSGRQFSNSRSEMNVSTLELGDSALYLCASRPAGGTDTQYFGPGTRLTVL.

The chain employs TRBV11-3 and TRBJ2-2; D is ambiguous. The germline V gene encodes CDR1 SGHNT and CDR2 YENEEA. This CDR3 spans 13 amino acids. The V gene lost 1 base and the J gene lost 3 bases, with 3 bases spanning the gap. The CDR3 sequence is CASSLVYTGELFF. For the CDR3, the DNA is TGTGCCAGCAGCTTAGTCTACACCGGGGAGCTGTTTTTT. The entire variable domain, with the rest obtained from reference TRBV11-3 and TRBJ2-2, is as follows: EAGVVQSPRYKIIEKKQPVAFWCNPISGHNTLYWYLQNLGQGPELLIRYENEEAVDDSQLPKDRFSAERLKGVDSTLKIQPAELGDSAVYLCASSLVYTGELFFGEGSRLTVL.

This chain uses TRBV4-1 with TRBJ2-1; TRBD2 matches 10 bases. The CDR3 spans 20 residues. The trim removed 2 bases at V and 0 bases at J, leaving 13 bases unmatched. CDR1 is MGHRA, CDR2 YSYEKL, per germline. The CDR3 DNA reads as TGCGCCAGCAGCCAATGGGGGGCAGCTAGCGGGAGCCTCTCCTACAATGAGCAGTTCTTC. Residues: CASSQWGAASGSLSYNEQFF.

The genes are TRBV12-1 and TRBJ1-1. TRBV12-1 is deemed a pseudogene. The CDR3 has 15 amino acids. CDR3 in DNA: TGTGCCAGCAGCTTTGGACTCCACCCGAACACTGAAGCTTTCTTT. Its protein is CASSFGLHPNTEAFF.

The chain links TRBV14 to TRBJ2-1; 9 positions agree with TRBD2. CDR3 length equals 13 residues. The J segment lost 9 bases and the V segment lost 4 bases, leaving 4 bases of the junction unmatched. CDR1 is SGHDN, CDR2 FVKESK, per germline. CDR3 region: CASSLSGRSEQFF. CDR3 DNA: TGTGCCAGCAGCCTTAGCGGGAGATCTGAGCAGTTCTTC.

The V gene is TRBV7-9, the J gene TRBJ2-1, with 7 nucleotides matching TRBD2. This CDR3 has 18 amino acids. Germline V gene lookup returns CDR1 SEHNR and CDR2 FQNEAQ (reference sequence). Germline trimming cut 2 bases from V and 2 bases from J; bases unmatched to any gene: 12. CDR3 sequence (DNA): TGTGCCAGCAGCTTAAGCACCTGGCGGGAGACTACCTACAATGAGCAGTTCTTC. This sequence encodes CASSLSTWRETTYNEQFF.